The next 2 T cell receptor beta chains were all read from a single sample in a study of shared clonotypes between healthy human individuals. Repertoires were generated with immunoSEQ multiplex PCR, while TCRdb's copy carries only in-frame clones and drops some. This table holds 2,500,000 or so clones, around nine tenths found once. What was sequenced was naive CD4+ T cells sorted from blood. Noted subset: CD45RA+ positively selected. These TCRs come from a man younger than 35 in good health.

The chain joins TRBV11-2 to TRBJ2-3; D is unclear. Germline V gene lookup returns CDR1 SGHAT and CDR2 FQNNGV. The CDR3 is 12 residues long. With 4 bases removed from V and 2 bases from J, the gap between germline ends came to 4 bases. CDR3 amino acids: CASSSDTDTQYF. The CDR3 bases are TGTGCCAGCAGCTCAGACACAGATACGCAGTATTTT.

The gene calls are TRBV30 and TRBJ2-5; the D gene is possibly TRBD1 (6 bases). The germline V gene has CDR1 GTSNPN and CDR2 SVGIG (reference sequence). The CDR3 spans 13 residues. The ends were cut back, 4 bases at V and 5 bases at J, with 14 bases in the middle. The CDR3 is CAWTLGAWETQYF. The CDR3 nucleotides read TGTGCCTGGACCCTGGGGGCCTGGGAGACCCAGTACTTC.